Presented here are 29 T cell receptor beta chains from one specimen sequenced in a study of T cells after yellow fever vaccination. MiXCR, applied by TCRdb to the 5' RACE reads, yields one record per CDR3 protein. The sample lists around 300,000 distinct CDR3 sequences, approximately 12% occurring once. The material sequenced was CD4+ T cells sorted from PBMCs, taken 45 days after the yellow fever booster vaccination. Every receptor here comes from a man younger than 40 who received the YFV17D yellow fever vaccine.

The V call is TRBV5-1, the J call TRBJ2-7; perhaps D is TRBD1 or TRBD2 (5 bases each). CDR1 and CDR2 (germline): SGHRS, YFSETQ. The CDR3 extends over 12 amino acids. Trimming stripped 8 bases from V and 8 bases from J, with 17 bases between. The chain's CDR3 is CARRMGPSKQYF. The CDR3 DNA reads as TGCGCCAGACGTATGGGACCATCGAAGCAGTACTTC.

This clonotype was detected only a few times. The chain uses TRBV12-3 or TRBV12-4 and TRBJ2-3, with a tentative D call TRBD1 (5 bases). The germline V and J ends were trimmed by 6 bases and 3 bases, with 10 bases remaining between them. The CDR3 sequence is 13 residues long. CDR3 DNA sequence: TGTGCCAGCAGCAATCCAGGGACAGATACGCAGTATTTT. It specifies CASSNPGTDTQYF.

V gene TRBV20-1 combines with J gene TRBJ2-7; D gene ambiguous. The CDR3 has 12 residues. Germline V gene lookup returns CDR1 DFQATT and CDR2 SNEGSKA (reference sequence). V lost 1 base and J 4 bases, leaving 8 bases between the germline ends. The DNA of the CDR3 is TGCAGTGCTAGAGGGATAGGTTACGAGCAGTACTTC. Translated: CSARGIGYEQYF.

There are a few counts of this clonotype. The chain joins TRBV7-2 to TRBJ2-1, with D uncertain. Germline CDR1 and CDR2: SGHTA and FQGNSA. The CDR3 loop spans 14 amino acids. V was trimmed by 2 bases and J by 3 bases, leaving 8 bases between them. As DNA, the CDR3 is TGTGCCAGCAGCTTACTCGCTAACTACAATGAGCAGTTCTTC. It translates to CASSLLANYNEQFF.

This clonotype has just a few counts. The chain carries TRBV11-3 and TRBJ2-7; D tentatively reads TRBD1 or TRBD2 (5 bases each). V lost 2 bases and J lost 1, with 12 bases in between. The CDR3 loop spans 15 amino acids. Per germline, CDR1 SGHNT and CDR2 YENEEA. The CDR3: CASSLRGDWSYEQYF. CDR3 coding DNA: TGTGCCAGCAGCTTAAGAGGGGATTGGTCCTACGAGCAGTACTTC. Variable domain in full (rest from reference TRBV11-3 and TRBJ2-7): EAGVVQSPRYKIIEKKQPVAFWCNPISGHNTLYWYLQNLGQGPELLIRYENEEAVDDSQLPKDRFSAERLKGVDSTLKIQPAELGDSAVYLCASSLRGDWSYEQYFGPGTRLTVT.

This clonotype occurred many times. This chain uses TRBV19 with TRBJ2-1, with 9 positions matching TRBD2. This CDR3 comprises 13 residues. Unmatched junction bases numbered 4, after V lost 4 bases and J lost 9 bases. Germline values: CDR1 LNHDA, CDR2 SQIVND (reference sequence). Here the CDR3 DNA reads TGTGCCAGTAGTAGCGGGAGGGCCGGTGAGCAGTTCTTC. It yields the protein CASSSGRAGEQFF.

There are a few counts of this clonotype. V and J are TRBV9 and TRBJ2-2; weak D call: TRBD1 (6 bases). The CDR3 contains 16 residues. V was cut by 0 bases and J by 7 bases, with 16 bases left in between. Germline V gives CDR1 SGDLS, CDR2 YYNGEE. CDR3 DNA sequence: TGTGCCAGCAGCGTAGTAGGGGGAAATCCCAACGGGGAGCTGTTTTTT. It yields the protein CASSVVGGNPNGELFF.

This clonotype came up a few times. This chain links TRBV7-2 with TRBJ2-5, with D hard to call. The germline V and J ends were trimmed by 1 base and 8 bases, with 5 bases remaining between them. Germline CDR1 is SGHTA and CDR2 is FQGNSA. The CDR3 totals 11 residues. The CDR3 bases are TGTGCCAGCAGCTTAGTGCCTACCCAGTACTTC. This sequence encodes CASSLVPTQYF. The whole variable domain, filled in from reference TRBV7-2 and TRBJ2-5, reads GAGVSQSPSNKVTEKGKDVELRCDPISGHTALYWYRQSLGQGLEFLIYFQGNSAPDKSGLPSDRFSAERTGGSVSTLTIQRTQQEDSAVYLCASSLVPTQYFGPGTRLLVL.

This clonotype was recorded once. The chain recombines TRBV5-4 with TRBJ2-5; TRBD2 is a possible D gene (5 bases). The CDR3 sequence is 15 residues long. Germline loops: CDR1 SGHNT, CDR2 YYREEE (reference sequence). The germline V and J ends were trimmed by 0 bases and 3 bases, with 12 bases remaining between them. The CDR3 nucleotides are TGTGCCAGCAGCTTGGGGGGAGTGGGTGAAGAGACCCAGTACTTC. Encoded protein: CASSLGGVGEETQYF.

This clonotype was seen a few times. V gene TRBV6-5 combines with J gene TRBJ2-5; D remains unclear. V was clipped by 0 bases and J by 4 bases, with 15 bases between them. The CDR3 is 16 amino acids. The germline V gene has CDR1 MNHEY and CDR2 SVGAGI. Here the CDR3 reads CASSYSARGHGETQYF. The CDR3 nucleotides are TGTGCCAGCAGTTACTCGGCCCGAGGCCACGGAGAGACCCAGTACTTC.

This sequence joins TRBV25-1 and TRBJ1-2; D remains ambiguous. Trimming shortened V by 5 bases and J by 8 bases, and 18 bases separated the two germline ends. The CDR3 is made up of 14 amino acids. Germline CDR1 reads MGHDK; CDR2 reads SYGVNS. This CDR3 is CASSPQGMGFGYTF. DNA of the CDR3: TGTGCCAGCAGTCCTCAAGGGATGGGGTTCGGCTACACCTTC.

This clonotype was seen ten or more times. This chain joins TRBV7-6 and TRBJ2-2, with D hard to call. Germline V gene sequence: CDR1 SGHVS, CDR2 FNYEAQ. V was trimmed by 5 bases and J by 4 bases, leaving 17 bases between them. The CDR3 runs 16 residues. CDR3 in DNA: TGTGCCAGCAGCCCCCGCGAAGCGTCGAGCACCGGGGAGCTGTTTTTT. It specifies CASSPREASSTGELFF.

This clonotype was observed a few times. This chain connects TRBV5-1 to TRBJ2-5, with D perhaps matching TRBD2 (6 bases). CDR1 is SGHRS and CDR2 is YFSETQ in the germline V gene. CDR3 length: 13 residues. V was pared by 3 bases and J by 4 bases, with 10 bases between. The chain's CDR3 is CASSWRGGETQYF. CDR3 nucleotide sequence: TGCGCCAGCAGCTGGCGGGGAGGAGAGACCCAGTACTTC.

This clonotype was seen a handful of times. CDR3 residues: CASRSSGRETQYF. In nucleotides, the CDR3 is TGTGCCAGCAGGTCTAGCGGGAGGGAGACCCAGTACTTC. The chain uses TRBV14 and TRBJ2-5, with TRBD2 identical over 11 bases. This CDR3 contains 13 residues. The V gene's germline CDR1 is SGHDN and CDR2 FVKESK. V dropped 6 bases and J dropped 5; count of bases not matched to a gene: 2.

This clonotype was seen only a few times. The chain is built from TRBV6-2 or TRBV6-3 and TRBJ2-1, with unresolved D. Germline loops: CDR1 MNHEY, CDR2 SVGEGT. V gave up 5 bases and J gave up 2 bases, with 4 bases separating them. The CDR3 is 12 amino acids. Written as DNA, the CDR3 is TGTGCCAGCAGTACGGCCTACAATGAGCAGTTCTTC. Amino acids: CASSTAYNEQFF.

CDR3 region: CASSPHIQGGGGQPQHF. CDR3 coding DNA: TGTGCCAGCAGTCCACATATACAGGGTGGCGGGGGTCAGCCCCAGCATTTT. This sequence joins TRBV12-3 or TRBV12-4 and TRBJ1-5, with D tentatively TRBD1 (6 bases). There are 17 residues in the CDR3. Trimming cost V 5 bases and J 6 bases, with 23 bases left between them.

This clonotype was counted ten times or more. At one end, the junction sequence differs from germline, possibly due to a read error. The rearrangement joins TRBV5-1 to TRBJ2-5; 10 positions agree with TRBD1. This CDR3 is built from 13 residues. Germline loops: CDR1 SGHRS, CDR2 YFSETQ. For the CDR3, the DNA is TGTGCCAGCAGCCCGGGACAGGGGGAGACCCAGTACTTC. The encoded protein is CASSPGQGETQYF.

The chain combines TRBV5-1 with TRBJ1-1; D remains ambiguous. The V and J ends lost 4 bases and 0 bases respectively, with 13 bases between them. Germline values: CDR1 SGHRS, CDR2 YFSETQ. The CDR3 has 15 amino acids. The CDR3 loop reads CASSRTEILNTEAFF. The CDR3 DNA reads TGCGCCAGCAGCCGGACGGAGATCTTGAACACTGAAGCTTTCTTT.

The V gene is TRBV7-6, the J gene TRBJ2-3; D unresolved. Per the germline V gene, CDR1 is SGHVS and CDR2 is FNYEAQ. The CDR3 runs to 13 residues. Trimming left V 4 bases short and J 1 base short, with 6 bases between. In nucleotides, the CDR3 is TGTGCCAGCAGCTCCTGGGGCACAGATACGCAGTATTTT. It encodes CASSSWGTDTQYF.

This clonotype appeared a few times. The chain is built from TRBV7-2 and TRBJ1-2; no definite D call. Germline V gene lookup returns CDR1 SGHTA and CDR2 FQGNSA. This CDR3 contains 13 residues. V gave up 1 base and J gave up 8 bases, with 11 bases separating them. Here the CDR3 DNA reads TGTGCCAGCAGCTTAGACTATTATGGCGGCTACACCTTC. Translated: CASSLDYYGGYTF. The variable domain in full, with the rest retrieved from reference TRBV7-2 and TRBJ1-2, is GAGVSQSPSNKVTEKGKDVELRCDPISGHTALYWYRQSLGQGLEFLIYFQGNSAPDKSGLPSDRFSAERTGGSVSTLTIQRTQQEDSAVYLCASSLDYYGGYTFGSGTRLTVV.

This clonotype was observed a handful of times. The V gene is TRBV7-2, the J gene TRBJ2-6; 12 bases are a match to TRBD2. The germline V gene encodes CDR1 SGHTA and CDR2 FQGNSA. CDR3 size: 17 residues. J lost 3 bases, V lost 9 bases, and 9 bases had no gene match. CDR3 sequence: CARDTSGRRGGANVLTF. The CDR3 DNA sequence: TGTGCCAGAGATACTAGCGGGAGGAGGGGTGGGGCCAACGTCCTGACTTTC. Full variable domain (rest looked up from reference TRBV7-2 and TRBJ2-6): GAGVSQSPSNKVTEKGKDVELRCDPISGHTALYWYRQSLGQGLEFLIYFQGNSAPDKSGLPSDRFSAERTGGSVSTLTIQRTQQEDSAVYLCARDTSGRRGGANVLTFGAGSRLTVL.

This clonotype has just a few counts. The V call is TRBV10-3, the J call TRBJ2-3; 7 bases line up with TRBD2. CDR1 ENHRY and CDR2 SYGVKD come from the germline V gene. The CDR3 is 15 residues long. The V and J ends lost 6 bases and 2 bases, in that order; junction bases with no gene match: 8. The CDR3 spells CAISGAGTYTDTQYF. The CDR3 coding sequence is TGTGCCATCAGCGGAGCGGGAACCTACACAGATACGCAGTATTTT.

There are many counts of this clonotype. The rearrangement joins TRBV29-1 to TRBJ2-3; D tentatively reads TRBD1 or TRBD2 (6 bases each). V was clipped by 8 bases and J by 2 bases, with 14 bases between them. The CDR3 is 13 amino acids. Germline V gives CDR1 SQVTM, CDR2 ANQGSEA. In DNA form, the CDR3 reads TGCAGCTCTTCGGGGGCCTACACAGATACGCAGTATTTT. It codes for CSSSGAYTDTQYF.

The CDR3 protein is CSASTSYSSEQYF. DNA of the CDR3: TGCAGTGCTAGTACGAGTTACTCTTCCGAGCAGTACTTC. The chain recombines TRBV20-1 with TRBJ2-7, with D hard to call. V lost 3 bases to trimming and J lost 6 bases, with 15 bases between them. The germline V gene encodes CDR1 DFQATT and CDR2 SNEGSKA (reference sequence). The CDR3 has 13 residues.

This clonotype was seen a few times. The rearrangement uses TRBV10-3 and TRBJ2-5; 8 nucleotides line up with TRBD1. This CDR3 region has 13 residues. The V segment lost 6 bases and the J segment 5 bases; nucleotides outside the gene matches: 5. CDR1 is ENHRY, CDR2 SYGVKD, per germline. Here the CDR3 DNA reads TGTGCCATCAGGCAGGGGGCAAAGGAGACCCAGTACTTC. This codes for CAIRQGAKETQYF.

V and J are TRBV9 and TRBJ2-3, with a weak D call TRBD2 (6 bases). Deletions cut 4 bases from V and 3 bases from J, with 15 bases between. The germline gives CDR1 SGDLS, CDR2 YYNGEE. This CDR3 is built from 15 residues. This CDR3 reads CASSSVGGVTDTQYF. In DNA, the CDR3 is TGTGCCAGCAGCTCCGTGGGGGGAGTGACAGATACGCAGTATTTT.

Only a few counts were recorded for this clonotype. The V gene is TRBV20-1, the J gene TRBJ2-7; 10 bases align to TRBD2. The CDR3 covers 13 residues. Germline loops: CDR1 DFQATT, CDR2 SNEGSKA (reference sequence). CDR3 in amino acids: CRTLAGEGGQQYF. The CDR3 region has the DNA TGCAGGACCCTAGCGGGAGAGGGTGGCCAGCAGTACTTC.

This clonotype was observed a handful of times. This sequence joins TRBV25-1 and TRBJ2-2; 8 nucleotides line up with TRBD1. The CDR3 length is 16 residues. The germline V gene has CDR1 MGHDK and CDR2 SYGVNS. V lost 3 bases to trimming and J lost 6 bases; unmatched junction nucleotides: 9. CDR3: CASSDFTGGGAGELFF. In DNA form, the CDR3 reads TGTGCCAGCAGTGATTTTACAGGGGGTGGGGCCGGGGAGCTGTTTTTT.

V is TRBV7-2 and J is TRBJ2-6, with D unresolved. The germline V and J ends were trimmed by 5 bases and 4 bases, with 9 bases remaining between them. The CDR3 totals 14 residues. The germline CDR1 and CDR2 sequences are SGHTA and FQGNSA. The CDR3, as DNA: TGTGCCAGCAGCACCCGTCGGGGGGCCAACGTCCTGACTTTC. Protein product: CASSTRRGANVLTF.